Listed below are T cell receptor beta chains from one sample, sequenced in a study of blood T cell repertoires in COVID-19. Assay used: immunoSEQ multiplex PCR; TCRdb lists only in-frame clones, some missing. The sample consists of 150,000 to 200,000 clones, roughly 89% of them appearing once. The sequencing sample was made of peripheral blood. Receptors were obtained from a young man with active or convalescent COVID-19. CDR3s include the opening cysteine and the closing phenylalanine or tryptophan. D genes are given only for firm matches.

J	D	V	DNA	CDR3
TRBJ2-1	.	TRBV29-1	TGCAGCGTTTACACGGGAGTTTACAATGAGCAGTTCTTC	CSVYTGVYNEQFF
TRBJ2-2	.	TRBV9	TGTGCCAGCAGCCCCCAGATCGGGGTCCAACTTATGGCCGGGGAGCTGTTTTTT	CASSPQIGVQLMAGELFF
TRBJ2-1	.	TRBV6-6	TGTGCCAGCAGCAGGGAAGGCCTCTACAATGAGCAGTTCTTC	CASSREGLYNEQFF
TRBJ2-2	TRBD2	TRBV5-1	TGCGCCAGCAGCTTGGGACTAGCGAACGCCGGGGAGCTGTTTTTT	CASSLGLANAGELFF
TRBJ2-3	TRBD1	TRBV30	TGTGCCTGGGTCCGGGACAGGGCCTTCTCGCAGAACCCCACAGATACGCAGTATTTT	CAWVRDRAFSQNPTDTQYF
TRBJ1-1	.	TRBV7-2	TGTGCCAGCAGCTTTTACAGGCCCAACACTGAAGCTTTCTTT	CASSFYRPNTEAFF
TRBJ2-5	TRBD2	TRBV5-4	TGTGCCAGCAGCTTTAGACTAGCGGGAGGGCAAGAGACCCAGTACTTC	CASSFRLAGGQETQYF
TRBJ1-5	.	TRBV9	TGTGCCAGCAGCGTGGGACATAGCAATCAGCCCCAGCATTTT	CASSVGHSNQPQHF
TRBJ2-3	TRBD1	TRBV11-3	TGTGCCAGCAGCAGGGACAGGCTAAGCGCAGATACGCAGTATTTT	CASSRDRLSADTQYF
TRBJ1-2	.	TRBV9	TGTGCCAGCAGCGTAGAGGGGGGGTTCCCTGGGTATGGCTACACCTTC	CASSVEGGFPGYGYTF
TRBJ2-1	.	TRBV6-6	TGTGCCAGCAAGAGCAGGGGGGATGAGCAGTTCTTC	CASKSRGDEQFF
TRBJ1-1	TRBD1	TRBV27	TGTGCCAGCAGTGTACAGGGGGCATACACTGAAGCTTTCTTT	CASSVQGAYTEAFF
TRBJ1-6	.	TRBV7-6	TGTGCCAGCAGCTTAGGGGGGCGAACACCCCTCCACTTT	CASSLGGRTPLHF
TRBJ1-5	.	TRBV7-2	TGTGCCAGCAGCTTTCAGGGGCCTAGCAATCAGCCCCAGCATTTT	CASSFQGPSNQPQHF
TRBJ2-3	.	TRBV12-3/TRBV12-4	TGTGCCAGCAGTTTAGCGCGTCTAGTTGATCAGTATTTT	CASSLARLVDQYF
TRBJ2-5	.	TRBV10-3	TGTGCCATCAGTGCCAATCAGGGTAGGGAGACCCAGTACTTC	CAISANQGRETQYF
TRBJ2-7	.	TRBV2	TGTGCCAGCAGCAATTACGAGCAGTACTTC	CASSNYEQYF
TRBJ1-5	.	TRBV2	TGTGCCAGCAGTGAGGGGGCCCCTCAGCCCCAGCATTTT	CASSEGAPQPQHF
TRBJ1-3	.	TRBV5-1	TGCGCCAGCAGCCAGGGACTCTCTGGAAACACCATATATTTT	CASSQGLSGNTIYF
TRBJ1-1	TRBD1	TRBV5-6	TGTGCCAGCAGCTTGGGGACAGGAGAGGCTTTCTTT	CASSLGTGEAFF
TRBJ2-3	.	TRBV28	TGTGCCAGCAGTTTAAGTAGGATAGCGGTGACAGATACGCAGTATTTT	CASSLSRIAVTDTQYF
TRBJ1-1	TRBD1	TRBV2	TGTGCCAGCATGACCCGGGACAGGCTGAACACTGAAGCTTTCTTT	CASMTRDRLNTEAFF
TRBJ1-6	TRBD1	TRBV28	TGTGCCAGCAGTTTGGACAGGAGCTCCTATAATTCACCCCTCCACTTT	CASSLDRSSYNSPLHF
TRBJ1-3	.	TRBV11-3	TGTGCCAGCAGCTTAGGTGGCAGCTCTGGAAACACCATATATTTT	CASSLGGSSGNTIYF
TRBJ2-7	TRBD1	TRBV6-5	TGTGCCAGCAGTCTCCGGACAGGGCCCTACGAGCAGTACTTC	CASSLRTGPYEQYF
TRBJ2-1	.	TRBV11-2	TGTGCCAGCAGCTTAGACGCGGCGAATGAGCAGTTCTTC	CASSLDAANEQFF
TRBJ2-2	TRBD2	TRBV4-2	TGTGCCAGCAGCCCCGGGACTAGCGATTCCGGGGAGCTGTTTTTT	CASSPGTSDSGELFF
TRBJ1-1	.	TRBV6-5	TGTGCCAGCATCCCAACCGACAGGTTTGAAGCTTTCTTT	CASIPTDRFEAFF
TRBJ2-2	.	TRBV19	TGTGCCAGTAGCCGGACCGCGGGTGGCGGGGAGCTGTTTTTT	CASSRTAGGGELFF
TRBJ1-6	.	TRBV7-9	TGTGCCAGCAGGCCCCCGGGGAGCTCCTATAATTCACCCCTCCACTTT	CASRPPGSSYNSPLHF
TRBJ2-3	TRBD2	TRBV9	TGTGCCAGCAGCGTAGTGGAGACTAGCGGGAGGGGAGATACGCAGTATTTT	CASSVVETSGRGDTQYF
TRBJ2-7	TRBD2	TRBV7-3	TGTGCCAGCAGCGCAGGACTAGCGGGAGACGGCTACGAGCAGTACTTC	CASSAGLAGDGYEQYF
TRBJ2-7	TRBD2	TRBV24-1	TGTGCCACCAGTGATTTGCCTAGCGGGGCGGCAAACGAGCAGTACTTC	CATSDLPSGAANEQYF
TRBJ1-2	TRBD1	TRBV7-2	TGTGCCAGCAGCTTAGGGACAGGGGACTATGGCTACACCTTC	CASSLGTGDYGYTF
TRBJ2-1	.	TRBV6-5	TGTGCCAGCAGTTCCTCTCCACAGCCCCGCGAGCAGTTCTTC	CASSSSPQPREQFF
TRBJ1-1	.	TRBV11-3	TGTGCCAGCAGCCCCGGACAACCCGGTGGGAACACTGAAGCTTTCTTT	CASSPGQPGGNTEAFF
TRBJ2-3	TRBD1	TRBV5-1	TGCGCCAGCAGCACCGGGACAGGGGCCGATTTAGATACGCAGTATTTT	CASSTGTGADLDTQYF
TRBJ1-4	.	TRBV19	TGTGCCAGTAGTATGGTCCTCGGGGGGCAGGATGAAAAACTGTTTTTT	CASSMVLGGQDEKLFF
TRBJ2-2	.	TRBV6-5	TGTGCCAGCAGTTACTCGTGGGGCCGGGAGCTGTTTTTT	CASSYSWGRELFF
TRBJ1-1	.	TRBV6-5	TGTGCCAGCAAGAACAGTTTGAACACTGAAGCTTTCTTT	CASKNSLNTEAFF
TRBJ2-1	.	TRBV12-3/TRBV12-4	TGTGCCAGCCTTAGAAACAATGAGCAGTTCTTC	CASLRNNEQFF